The clone carrying this T cell receptor beta chain is judged medium-sized. Antigen specificity is unknown. This CDR3 region has 13 residues. V was cut by 5 bases and J by 1 base, with 9 bases left in between. Per the germline V gene, CDR1 is MNHNS and CDR2 is SASEGT. This sample was included in a study of vaccination and CD4 T cells after COVID-19. With the Oncomine TCR Beta short-read assay, DNA from cultured CD4+ T cells was sequenced. MiXCR, applied by TCRdb to the PCR reads, yields one record per CDR3 protein. The table shows 3,500 to 4,500 distinct CDR3 sequences, with about 15% occurring only once. Treatment meaning: approximately nine-day PBMC culture with coronavirus spike peptide pools or control peptides (ViraFEST assay).

This sequence was found in a human donor who had recovered from COVID-19. What was sequenced was CD4+ T cells from blood, cultured in vitro. V usage is TRBV6-1 and J usage is TRBJ2-7; D uncertain. CDR3 in amino acids: CASSRALSYEQYF. Here the CDR3 DNA reads TGTGCCAGCAGTAGGGCCCTATCCTACGAGCAGTACTTC.